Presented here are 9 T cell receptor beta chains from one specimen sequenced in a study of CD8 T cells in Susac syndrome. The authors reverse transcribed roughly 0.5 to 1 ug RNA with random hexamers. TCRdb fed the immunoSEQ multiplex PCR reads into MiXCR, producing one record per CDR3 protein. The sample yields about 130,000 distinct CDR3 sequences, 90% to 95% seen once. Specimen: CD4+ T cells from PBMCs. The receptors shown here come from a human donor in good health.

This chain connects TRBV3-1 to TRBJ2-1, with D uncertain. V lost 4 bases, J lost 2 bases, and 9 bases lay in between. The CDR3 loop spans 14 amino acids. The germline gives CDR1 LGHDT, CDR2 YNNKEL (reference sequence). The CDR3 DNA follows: TGTGCCAGCAGCCTCAATTTGGCCTACAATGAGCAGTTCTTC. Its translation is CASSLNLAYNEQFF.

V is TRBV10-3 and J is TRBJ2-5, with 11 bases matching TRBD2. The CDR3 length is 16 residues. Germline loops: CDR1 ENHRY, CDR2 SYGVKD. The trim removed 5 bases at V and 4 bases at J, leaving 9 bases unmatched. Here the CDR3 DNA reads TGTGCCATCAGTACCCCGACTAGCGGGAAGGGAGAGACCCAGTACTTC. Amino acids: CAISTPTSGKGETQYF.

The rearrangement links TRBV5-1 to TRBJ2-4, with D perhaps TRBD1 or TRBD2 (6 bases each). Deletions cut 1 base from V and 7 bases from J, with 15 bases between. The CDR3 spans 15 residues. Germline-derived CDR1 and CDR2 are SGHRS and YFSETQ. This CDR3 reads CASSLTGALLNIQYF. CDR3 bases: TGCGCCAGCAGCTTGACGGGGGCGCTTCTCAACATTCAGTACTTC.

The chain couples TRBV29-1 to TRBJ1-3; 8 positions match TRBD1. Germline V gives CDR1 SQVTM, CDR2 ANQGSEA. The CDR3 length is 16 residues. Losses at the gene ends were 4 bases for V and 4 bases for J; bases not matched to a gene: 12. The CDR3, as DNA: TGCAGCGTTGGCGGACAGGGAACTCATAGCGGAAACACCATATATTTT. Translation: CSVGGQGTHSGNTIYF.

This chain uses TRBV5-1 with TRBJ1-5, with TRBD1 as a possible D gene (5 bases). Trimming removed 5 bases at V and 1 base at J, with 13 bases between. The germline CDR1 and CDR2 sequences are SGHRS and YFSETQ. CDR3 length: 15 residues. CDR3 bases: TGCGCCAGCAGGGTGGGGCCGGGGAGCAATCAGCCCCAGCATTTT. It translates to CASRVGPGSNQPQHF. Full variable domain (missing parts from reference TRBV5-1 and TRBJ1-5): KAGVTQTPRYLIKTRGQQVTLSCSPISGHRSVSWYQQTPGQGLQFLFEYFSETQRNKGNFPGRFSGRQFSNSRSEMNVSTLELGDSALYLCASRVGPGSNQPQHFGDGTRLSIL.

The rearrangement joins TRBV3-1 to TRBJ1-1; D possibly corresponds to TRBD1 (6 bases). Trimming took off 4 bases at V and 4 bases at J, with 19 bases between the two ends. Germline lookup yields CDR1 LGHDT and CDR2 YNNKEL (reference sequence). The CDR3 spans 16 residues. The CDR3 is CASSPAGAHTGTEAFF. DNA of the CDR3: TGTGCCAGCAGCCCAGCGGGGGCACACACTGGCACTGAAGCTTTCTTT.

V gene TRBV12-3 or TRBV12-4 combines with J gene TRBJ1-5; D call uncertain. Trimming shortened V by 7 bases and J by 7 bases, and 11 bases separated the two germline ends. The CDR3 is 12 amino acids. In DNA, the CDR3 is TGTGCCAGCACCGATACGGGGCAGCCCCAGCATTTT. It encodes CASTDTGQPQHF.

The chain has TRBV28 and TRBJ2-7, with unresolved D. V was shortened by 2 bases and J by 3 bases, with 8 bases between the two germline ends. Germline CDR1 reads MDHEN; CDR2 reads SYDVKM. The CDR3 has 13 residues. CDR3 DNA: TGTGCCAGCAGTTTACGGCAGTTCTACGAGCAGTACTTC. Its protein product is CASSLRQFYEQYF.

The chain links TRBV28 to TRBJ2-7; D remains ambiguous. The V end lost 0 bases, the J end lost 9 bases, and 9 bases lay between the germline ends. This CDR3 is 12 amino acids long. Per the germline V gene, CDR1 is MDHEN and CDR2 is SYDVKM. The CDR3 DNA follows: TGTGCCAGCAGTTTATGGTCGGACGGGCAGTACTTC. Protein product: CASSLWSDGQYF. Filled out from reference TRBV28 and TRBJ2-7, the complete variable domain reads DVKVTQSSRYLVKRTGEKVFLECVQDMDHENMFWYRQDPGLGLRLIYFSYDVKMKEKGDIPEGYSVSREKKERFSLILESASTNQTSMYLCASSLWSDGQYFGPGTRLTVT.